One T cell receptor beta chain is described in this entry. Its antigen is undetermined. The CDR3 covers 14 residues. CDR1 is MDHEN, CDR2 SYDVKM, per germline. V lost 5 bases, J lost 10 bases, and 12 bases stayed unmatched. Genomic DNA from each subset was divided evenly over several immunoSEQ plates. Authors' analysis steps: ImmunoSEQ junction-only sequences lacked quality scores, so their filtering differed. Repertoires were generated with immunoSEQ multiplex PCR, while TCRdb's copy carries only in-frame clones and drops some. The DNA gave D and trimming, while V, J and clone size come from that table. The sample records about 2,200,000 clones, just over 90% being singletons. This sample is drawn from a study of shared clonotypes between healthy human individuals. Study findings and constraints: Specimens sampled were limited to blood, with tissue repertoires likely differing.

CD8 cells classed as naive were CD45RO-negative and positively selected for CCR7, excluding terminally differentiated effector memory CD45RA+ cells. Donors had no recently reported acute infections or vaccinations and were HIV-negative. V and J are TRBV28 and TRBJ2-3, with TRBD2 matching 7 bases. The material sequenced was naive CD8+ T cells from PBMCs. The sequence came from a man younger than 35 in good health. Some clones in this sample may be carry-over from other donors' samples. This CDR3 is CASSPRASGPPQYF. The CDR3 nucleotides read TGTGCCAGCAGTCCCAGGGCTAGCGGCCCGCCGCAGTATTTT.